The rows below give T cell receptor beta chains drawn from one sample of a study of shared clonotypes between healthy human individuals. Profiled with immunoSEQ multiplex PCR; TCRdb holds only in-frame clones, not every one. The sample shows millions of clones, roughly 91% of them seen only once. Sequencing was performed on naive CD8+ T cells from PBMCs. The receptors were gathered from a man aged 18 to 29 in good health. Some clones in this sample may be carry-over from other donors' samples. The CDR3 runs from the conserved cysteine through the conserved F or W. A D gene is named only where the DNA matches it firmly. The size of a clone is reported for some rows only, either as once, few or many, or as a class for expanded clones.

V: TRBV2
J: TRBJ2-7
size: -
D: -
CDR3: CASSRGELSYEQYF
DNA: TGTGCCAGCAGTAGGGGGGAACTCTCCTACGAGCAGTACTTC

V: TRBV6-5
J: TRBJ1-1
size: -
D: -
CDR3: CASSYSMGTEAFF
DNA: TGTGCCAGCAGTTACTCGATGGGCACTGAAGCTTTCTTT

V: TRBV19
J: TRBJ2-5
size: -
D: -
CDR3: CASSMVQGETQYF
DNA: TGTGCCAGTAGTATGGTCCAAGGAGAGACCCAGTACTTC

V: TRBV19
J: TRBJ1-5
size: -
D: TRBD1
CDR3: CASQTGIGDGNQPQHF
DNA: TGTGCCAGCCAGACAGGGATAGGAGATGGCAATCAGCCCCAGCATTTT

V: TRBV27
J: TRBJ2-7
size: -
D: -
CDR3: CASTGRGDHEQYF
DNA: TGTGCCAGCACGGGACGTGGGGACCACGAGCAGTACTTC

V: TRBV25-1
J: TRBJ2-7
size: -
D: -
CDR3: CASSGRETYEQYF
DNA: TGTGCCAGCAGTGGTAGGGAAACCTACGAGCAGTACTTC

V: TRBV15
J: TRBJ2-7
size: -
D: -
CDR3: CATSRLSNSEQYF
DNA: TGTGCCACCAGCAGACTTTCTAACTCCGAGCAGTACTTC

V: TRBV7-2
J: TRBJ2-1
size: -
D: -
CDR3: CASSLVYGGYSYNEQFF
DNA: TGTGCCAGCAGCTTAGTTTACGGGGGTTACTCCTACAATGAGCAGTTCTTC

V: TRBV7-6
J: TRBJ2-7
size: -
D: TRBD2
CDR3: CASSSLAANTDYEQYF
DNA: TGTGCCAGCAGCTCCCTAGCGGCCAACACCGACTACGAGCAGTACTTC

V: TRBV9
J: TRBJ1-6
size: -
D: TRBD1
CDR3: CASSEGTGGSPLHF
DNA: TGTGCCAGCAGCGAGGGGACAGGGGGTTCACCCCTCCACTTT

V: TRBV27
J: TRBJ2-7
size: -
D: TRBD1
CDR3: CASRGTGGTEQYF
DNA: TGTGCCAGCAGGGGGACAGGGGGGACCGAGCAGTACTTC

V: TRBV28
J: TRBJ2-1
size: -
D: -
CDR3: CASSLTRKRNEQFF
DNA: TGTGCCAGCAGTTTAACCAGGAAGAGAAATGAGCAGTTCTTC

V: TRBV15
J: TRBJ2-1
size: -
D: -
CDR3: CATSREAYSSYNEQFF
DNA: TGTGCCACCAGCCGAGAGGCGTATAGCTCCTACAATGAGCAGTTCTTC

V: TRBV7-8
J: TRBJ1-2
size: -
D: -
CDR3: CASSLSYRVMGHGYTF
DNA: TGTGCCAGCAGCCTCTCCTACAGGGTCATGGGTCATGGCTACACCTTC

V: TRBV12-5
J: TRBJ1-1
size: -
D: -
CDR3: CASGFAPRNTEAFF
DNA: TGTGCTAGTGGTTTCGCCCCTAGGAACACTGAAGCTTTCTTT

V: TRBV19
J: TRBJ2-1
size: -
D: TRBD1
CDR3: CASSHRTGLVNEQFF
DNA: TGTGCCAGTAGTCACCGGACAGGGCTTGTGAATGAGCAGTTCTTC

V: TRBV29-1
J: TRBJ1-3
size: -
D: -
CDR3: CSARVTGNTIYF
DNA: TGCAGCGCCAGGGTTACTGGAAACACCATATATTTT

V: TRBV5-4
J: TRBJ1-2
size: -
D: -
CDR3: CASSLGLGYRGEGYTF
DNA: TGTGCCAGCAGCTTGGGCCTCGGGTATCGGGGAGAAGGCTACACCTTC

V: TRBV25-1
J: TRBJ2-3
size: -
D: -
CDR3: CASSESNRGTDTQYF
DNA: TGTGCCAGCAGTGAATCCAATCGCGGGACAGATACGCAGTATTTT

V: TRBV19
J: TRBJ2-1
size: -
D: TRBD2
CDR3: CASSINGLAGINEQFF
DNA: TGTGCCAGTAGTATTAACGGTCTAGCGGGAATCAATGAGCAGTTCTTC

V: TRBV7-2
J: TRBJ2-3
size: -
D: TRBD2
CDR3: CASSLLREVTDTQYF
DNA: TGTGCCAGCAGCCTACTCCGGGAGGTAACAGATACGCAGTATTTT

V: TRBV4-1
J: TRBJ2-7
size: -
D: -
CDR3: CASSQDGSMRFSSYEQYF
DNA: TGCGCCAGCAGCCAAGACGGTTCGATGAGGTTCAGCTCCTACGAGCAGTACTTC

V: TRBV19
J: TRBJ2-7
size: few
D: TRBD1
CDR3: CATRTGVNEQYF
DNA: TGTGCCACACGGACAGGGGTCAACGAGCAGTACTTC

V: TRBV19
J: TRBJ2-5
size: -
D: -
CDR3: CASSRQGKRETQYF
DNA: TGTGCCAGTAGTAGGCAGGGAAAGAGGGAGACCCAGTACTTC

V: TRBV6-4
J: TRBJ2-1
size: -
D: TRBD1
CDR3: CASSPGQGAGEQFF
DNA: TGTGCCAGCAGCCCGGGACAGGGGGCCGGTGAGCAGTTCTTC

V: TRBV4-1
J: TRBJ2-7
size: -
D: TRBD1
CDR3: CASSQGPGGNEQYF
DNA: TGCGCCAGCAGCCAAGGTCCAGGGGGCAACGAGCAGTACTTC

V: TRBV2
J: TRBJ2-7
size: -
D: -
CDR3: CASYSWGVSYEQYF
DNA: TGTGCCAGTTACTCTTGGGGGGTCTCCTACGAGCAGTACTTC

V: TRBV4-1
J: TRBJ2-1
size: -
D: -
CDR3: CASSQEEVGRATYNEQFF
DNA: TGCGCCAGCAGCCAAGAGGAGGTCGGGCGGGCCACCTACAATGAGCAGTTCTTC

V: TRBV28
J: TRBJ2-1
size: -
D: -
CDR3: CASSLGEQFF
DNA: TGTGCCAGCAGTTTAGGTGAGCAGTTCTTC

V: TRBV13
J: TRBJ2-4
size: -
D: -
CDR3: CASSLAKNIQYF
DNA: TGTGCCAGCAGCTTGGCTAAAAACATTCAGTACTTC

V: TRBV6-5
J: TRBJ2-7
size: -
D: TRBD1
CDR3: CASSSPRTGTSYEQYF
DNA: TGTGCCAGCAGTTCTCCCCGGACAGGGACGTCCTACGAGCAGTACTTC

V: TRBV18
J: TRBJ2-7
size: -
D: -
CDR3: CASSPGGGVGYF
DNA: TGTGCCAGCTCACCCGGAGGGGGGGTTGGGTACTTC

V: TRBV28
J: TRBJ2-7
size: -
D: -
CDR3: CASSLGGTYEQYF
DNA: TGTGCCAGCAGTTTGGGGGGAACCTACGAGCAGTACTTC

V: TRBV29-1
J: TRBJ2-3
size: -
D: TRBD2
CDR3: CSVGGWTSGYTDTQYF
DNA: TGCAGCGTTGGGGGCTGGACTAGCGGATACACAGATACGCAGTATTTT

V: TRBV5-8
J: TRBJ2-7
size: -
D: TRBD2
CDR3: CASSFPGTSDYEQYF
DNA: TGTGCCAGCAGCTTTCCCGGGACTAGCGACTACGAGCAGTACTTC

V: TRBV6-5
J: TRBJ1-1
size: -
D: -
CDR3: CASSPPSTEAFF
DNA: TGTGCCAGCAGCCCCCCGAGCACTGAAGCTTTCTTT

V: TRBV11-2
J: TRBJ2-3
size: -
D: TRBD1
CDR3: CASSYRQGTDTQYF
DNA: TGTGCCAGCAGCTATCGACAGGGGACAGATACGCAGTATTTT

V: TRBV2
J: TRBJ2-1
size: -
D: TRBD2
CDR3: CASSEEAGGINEQFF
DNA: TGTGCCAGCAGTGAAGAAGCGGGGGGGATTAATGAGCAGTTCTTC

V: TRBV9
J: TRBJ2-3
size: -
D: -
CDR3: CASSVGWGSDTQYF
DNA: TGTGCCAGCAGCGTAGGATGGGGGTCAGATACGCAGTATTTT